This entry features one T cell receptor (beta chain) sequence. Repertoires were generated with immunoSEQ multiplex PCR, while TCRdb's copy carries only in-frame clones and drops some. The sample contains around 310,000 clones, just under 80% of which appear only once. The sample originates from a study of cytotoxic CD8 clonotypes in ibrutinib-treated CLL. From germline, CDR1 is SGHTA and CDR2 FQGNSA. The CDR3 contains 14 residues. V lost 1 base and J lost 5, with 11 bases in between. This chain uses TRBV7-2 with TRBJ2-5, with D perhaps TRBD2 (5 bases). The source of this sequence is a human donor with chronic lymphocytic leukemia. The input for sequencing was PBMCs, taken before ibrutinib treatment. Here the CDR3 reads CASSLVRASETQYF. In nucleotides, the CDR3 is TGTGCCAGCAGCTTAGTGAGGGCTTCGGAGACCCAGTACTTC.